One sample yielded the 9 T cell receptor beta chains listed below, sequenced in a study of post-analysis software for immune sequencing data. Study observations and caveats: Controls showed lower frequencies than patients for several TRBV segments, and TRBV5-6, TRBV5-1 and TRBV20-1 were among these.

What these receptors recognize is not known. The library was made from cDNA and included unique molecular identifiers. Each CDR3 protein gets one entry after TCRdb re-called the PCR reads with MiXCR. Of a few hundred thousand distinct CDR3 sequences listed, about a third were seen once; the top ten hold about an eighth. Sequencing was carried out using blood. Receptors were obtained from a girl aged 10 to 17 with multiple sclerosis.

This sequence joins TRBV5-1 and TRBJ2-5, with D hard to call. The J call may be wrong; the DNA end is better matched by TRBJ2-7. The CDR3 extends over 14 amino acids. The germline V gene has CDR1 SGHRS and CDR2 YFSETQ. In nucleotides, the CDR3 is TGCGCCAGCAGCTTGGTCAATGTGGTCTCCGAGCAGTACTTC. The encoded protein is CASSLVNVVSEQYF.

The chain carries TRBV12-3 or TRBV12-4 and TRBJ1-5, with TRBD1 matching over 9 bases. The CDR3 runs to 14 residues. V shed 6 bases, J shed 6 bases, and the junction held 6 bases outside the gene matches. CDR3 residues: CASSLNRGPQPQHF. DNA of the CDR3: TGTGCCAGCAGCCTTAACAGGGGGCCTCAGCCCCAGCATTTT.

This clonotype has just a few counts. V usage is TRBV4-2 and J usage is TRBJ2-3, with 16 bases that match TRBD2. Germline V lookup: CDR1 LGHNA, CDR2 YNFKEQ. This CDR3 has 17 amino acids. The V gene end was trimmed by 5 bases and the J gene end by 1 base; junction bases not matched to a gene: 3. The CDR3 sequence: CASSGTSGGAGTDTQYF. The DNA of the CDR3 is TGTGCCAGCAGCGGGACTAGCGGGGGGGCCGGCACAGATACGCAGTATTTT.

The chain couples TRBV24-1 to TRBJ2-1; 7 nucleotides agree with TRBD1. The junction had 5 bases not matched to a gene; V was cut back by 4 bases and J by 6 bases. The CDR3 is 14 residues long. CDR1 KGHDR and CDR2 SFDVKD come from the germline V gene. In DNA, the CDR3 is TGTGCCACCAGTGACCGGAGACAGGGCAATGAGCAGTTCTTC. Protein product: CATSDRRQGNEQFF.

This clonotype turned up a few times. The chain recombines TRBV20-1 with TRBJ2-3; 7 bases are a match to TRBD2. CDR1 DFQATT and CDR2 SNEGSKA come from the germline V gene (reference sequence). The CDR3 is 14 residues long. The ends lost 4 bases at V and 3 bases at J; junction bases unmatched: 7. The CDR3 reads CSATLGGETDTQYF. The CDR3 DNA reads as TGCAGTGCTACCCTGGGGGGGGAGACAGATACGCAGTATTTT.

Ten or more counts support this clonotype. The chain carries TRBV12-3 or TRBV12-4 and TRBJ2-1, with 7 bases aligning to TRBD1. This CDR3 region has 15 residues. V dropped 5 bases and J dropped 9; count of bases not matched to a gene: 13. The CDR3 loop reads CASSRTPLRDSEQFF. The CDR3 nucleotides are TGTGCCAGCAGTCGTACTCCCCTCCGGGACAGTGAGCAGTTCTTC.

This clonotype turned up a few times. The chain joins TRBV7-9 to TRBJ1-2; D is ambiguous. Per the germline V gene, CDR1 is SEHNR and CDR2 is FQNEAQ (reference sequence). There are 15 residues in the CDR3. Trimming pared 1 base from V and 0 bases from J, leaving 9 bases between. CDR3 sequence reads: CASSLGTDANYGYTF. Written as DNA, the CDR3 is TGTGCCAGCAGCTTAGGGACGGATGCTAACTATGGCTACACCTTC.

Only one count was recorded for this clonotype. This chain uses TRBV29-1 with TRBJ1-1, with D perhaps TRBD1 (5 bases). The CDR3 is 12 amino acids. Between the trimmed V and J ends, which lost 6 bases and 4 bases, there was a span of 12 bases. Germline assignment: CDR1 SQVTM and CDR2 ANQGSEA. The CDR3 here is CSVAREGTEAFF. The CDR3, as DNA: TGCAGCGTAGCCAGGGAAGGCACTGAAGCTTTCTTT.

The CDR3 spells CASSRQNSNQPQHF. The CDR3 DNA follows: TGTGCCAGTAGTCGGCAGAATAGCAATCAGCCCCAGCATTTT. This chain connects TRBV19 to TRBJ1-5, with no clear D. The CDR3 loop spans 14 amino acids. V was shortened by 5 bases and J by 0 bases, with 8 bases between the two germline ends. Germline assignment: CDR1 LNHDA and CDR2 SQIVND (reference sequence).